The 27 T cell receptor beta chains in this list originate from one sample, sequenced in a study of regulatory T cells in long-lasting Graves disease (dated by TCRdb to the early 2020s). The time point label corresponds to: newly diagnosed GD, antithyroid drugs for less than 3 months. For both TCR sequencing and RNA sequencing, RNA was extracted from PBMCs using TRIzol. Library preparation was by multiplex PCR. Instrument used: Illumina HiSeq 4000. TCR beta libraries were built with iRepertoire HTBI primers and Arm-PCR amplification of CDR3 regions. TCRdb reanalyzed the raw reads on its own, using fastp at Q25 for trimming and MiXCR for clone calling, and kept in-frame beta chains. Each CDR3 protein gets just one entry, which takes the most common genes and DNA from the rows behind it. The sample contains about 350,000 distinct CDR3 sequences, approximately 15% of them found a single time. The top ten clones comprise 25% to 30% of the sample.

This sample was shared with a second study, whose subject was T cells in Graves' hyperthyroidism and ophthalmopathy.

The sample was peripheral blood mononuclear cells (PBMCs), taken at new diagnosis, from a patient treated with antithyroid drugs. The receptors derive from a man in his forties or fifties with Graves disease. Donor details come from another sample of the same person, matched by shared clones.

This clonotype was observed a few times. V is TRBV13 and J is TRBJ2-3; D might be TRBD2 (7 bases). Germline V gene data show CDR1 as PRHDT and CDR2 as FYEKMQ (reference sequence). The CDR3 extends over 17 amino acids. The V end was cut by 5 bases, the J end by 2 bases, with 20 bases between. The CDR3 DNA is TGTGCCAGCAGCGCCAGGAGGGGGGGAGCCCCCACAGATACGCAGTATTTT. Translated: CASSARRGGAPTDTQYF.

This clonotype was recorded at least ten times. The CDR3 region is CASSLLRATEAFF. The CDR3 nucleotides are TGCGCCAGCAGCTTGTTACGAGCCACTGAAGCTTTCTTT. This chain connects TRBV5-1 to TRBJ1-1; D is unclear. Deletions cut 1 base from V and 4 bases from J, with 8 bases between. This CDR3 has 13 residues. Germline V gives CDR1 SGHRS, CDR2 YFSETQ.

The rearrangement uses TRBV11-2 and TRBJ2-7, with TRBD1 matching 8 bases. The CDR3 has 15 residues. Germline loops: CDR1 SGHAT, CDR2 FQNNGV. The trim removed 5 bases at V and 9 bases at J, leaving 15 bases unmatched. The DNA of the CDR3 is TGTGCCAGCAGCCCAGGACAGGGCCTTTTGATGTGGCAGTACTTC. Its translation is CASSPGQGLLMWQYF. The entire variable domain, with the rest obtained from reference TRBV11-2 and TRBJ2-7, is as follows: EAGVAQSPRYKIIEKRQSVAFWCNPISGHATLYWYQQILGQGPKLLIQFQNNGVVDDSQLPKDRFSAERLKGVDSTLKIQPAKLEDSAVYLCASSPGQGLLMWQYFGPGTRLTVT.

This clonotype was detected many times. V is TRBV12-3 or TRBV12-4 and J is TRBJ2-3; tentatively, D is TRBD2 (6 bases). The CDR3 spans 18 residues. With 3 bases removed from V and 0 bases from J, the gap between germline ends came to 19 bases. This chain's CDR3 is CASSLLPSYSGSTDTQYF. DNA of the CDR3: TGTGCCAGCAGTTTGCTCCCCTCCTACAGCGGGAGCACAGATACGCAGTATTTT.

This clonotype turned up a few times. J is TRBJ1-5 and V is TRBV28; perhaps TRBD1 as D (5 bases). The CDR3 has 13 residues. With 7 bases removed from V and 7 bases from J, the gap between germline ends came to 14 bases. CDR1 MDHEN and CDR2 SYDVKM come from the germline V gene. CDR3 sequence reads: CASIPGQGQPQHF. The CDR3 coding sequence is TGTGCCAGCATCCCCGGTCAGGGACAGCCCCAGCATTTT.

The chain employs TRBV20-1 and TRBJ2-3; the D gene could be TRBD1 or TRBD2 (5 bases each). There are 16 residues in the CDR3. CDR1 DFQATT and CDR2 SNEGSKA come from the germline V gene (reference sequence). The V end was cut by 6 bases, the J end by 4 bases, with 23 bases between. CDR3 sequence: CSADPEGPISPDTQYF. The CDR3 DNA sequence: TGCAGTGCCGATCCTGAGGGACCGATAAGTCCAGATACGCAGTATTTT.

This clonotype was found a few times. This chain connects TRBV6-1 to TRBJ1-6; 9 nucleotides agree with TRBD1. Trimming removed 7 bases from V and 6 bases from J; junction bases left unmatched: 4. This CDR3 is built from 14 residues. The germline CDR1 and CDR2 sequences are MNHNS and SASEGT. CDR3 sequence (DNA): TGTGCCAGCAACCGGGACAGGGTTAATTCACCCCTCCACTTT. This translates into CASNRDRVNSPLHF.

This clonotype occurred many times. Here the CDR3 reads CASSPGTGTSQYF. The CDR3, as DNA: TGTGCCAGCAGCCCTGGGACAGGGACGAGTCAGTACTTC. V is TRBV7-9 and J is TRBJ2-4; 9 bases align to TRBD1. With V trimmed by 5 bases and J by 12 bases, 8 bases remained unmatched. Germline V lookup: CDR1 SEHNR, CDR2 FQNEAQ (reference sequence). The CDR3 totals 13 residues.

This clonotype was seen only a few times. The chain recombines TRBV15 with TRBJ1-6, with a possible D match to TRBD1 (6 bases). This CDR3 contains 15 residues. Trimming left V 5 bases short and J 7 bases short, with 15 bases between. In germline, CDR1 is LNHNV, CDR2 YYDKDF (reference sequence). The DNA of the CDR3 is TGTGCCACCAGCCAAGGGGGGGGTGGAAATTCACCCCTCCACTTT. The encoded protein is CATSQGGGGNSPLHF.

The V and J genes are TRBV10-3 and TRBJ2-2; TRBD2 agrees at 14 bases. The trim removed 6 bases at V and 0 bases at J, leaving 3 bases unmatched. From germline, CDR1 is ENHRY and CDR2 SYGVKD. The CDR3 consists of 17 residues. CDR3 sequence reads: CAIRKGLAGANTGELFF. The CDR3 region has the DNA TGTGCCATCAGGAAGGGACTAGCGGGGGCGAACACCGGGGAGCTGTTTTTT.

This clonotype was detected only once. This chain joins TRBV10-3 and TRBJ1-4; a possible D gene is TRBD1 (5 bases). V was trimmed by 2 bases and J by 1 base, leaving 14 bases between them. There are 17 residues in the CDR3. In germline, CDR1 is ENHRY, CDR2 SYGVKD. The CDR3 sequence is CAISEALGERTNEKLFF. The DNA for the CDR3 is TGTGCCATCAGTGAGGCTTTGGGGGAAAGAACTAATGAAAAACTGTTTTTT.

About this clonotype: A junction end diverges from the germline sequence, so it may reflect a read error. The chain is built from TRBV10-3 and TRBJ2-1; D is uncertain. Germline CDR1 is ENHRY and CDR2 is SYGVKD. The CDR3 consists of 12 residues. DNA of the CDR3: TGTGCCATCGGTGAGTTGTACAATGAGCAGTTCTTC. Its protein product is CAIGELYNEQFF.

This clonotype appeared many times. CDR3 coding DNA: TGTGCCAGCAGGCTGGGGCCGACCTACGAGCAGTACTTC. It codes for CASRLGPTYEQYF. This rearrangement joins TRBV28 to TRBJ2-7; maybe TRBD1 (5 bases). The CDR3 runs to 13 residues. With 6 bases removed from V and 2 bases from J, the gap between germline ends came to 11 bases. CDR1 is MDHEN and CDR2 is SYDVKM in the germline V gene.

This clonotype was detected ten times or more. The J gene is TRBJ1-5, the V gene TRBV20-1; 10 bases match TRBD1. Germline CDR1 DFQATT, CDR2 SNEGSKA (reference sequence). The CDR3 loop spans 15 amino acids. Trimming removed 3 bases from V and 4 bases from J; junction bases left unmatched: 6. As DNA, the CDR3 is TGCAGTGCTAGGGATGGACAGGGGGGAAATCAGCCCCAGCATTTT. Translating it yields CSARDGQGGNQPQHF.

This clonotype occurred many times. The DNA for the CDR3 is TGTGCCAGCGGAGATGGTCTAAGACAGGGGTCCACCGAGCAGTACTTC. It codes for CASGDGLRQGSTEQYF. The chain couples TRBV2 to TRBJ2-7; 8 bases are shared with TRBD1. J lost 6 bases, V lost 8 bases, and 18 bases had no gene match. The CDR3 consists of 16 residues. The germline CDR1 and CDR2 sequences are SNHLY and FYNNEI.

This clonotype was seen repeatedly, ten times or more. V is TRBV6-9 and J is TRBJ2-5; TRBD1 agrees at 9 bases. The CDR3 is made up of 15 amino acids. Germline CDR1 MNHGY, CDR2 SVAAGI. The J segment lost 4 bases and the V segment lost 3 bases, leaving 6 bases of the junction unmatched. In nucleotides, the CDR3 is TGTGCCAGCAGTTACGGGACAGGGACCAGAGAGACCCAGTACTTC. The encoded protein is CASSYGTGTRETQYF.

This chain uses TRBV11-2 with TRBJ2-1, with TRBD2 as a possible D gene (6 bases). Germline CDR1 is SGHAT and CDR2 is FQNNGV. Trimming left V 5 bases short and J 9 bases short, with 17 bases between. CDR3 length: 14 residues. CDR3 bases: TGTGCCAGCAGCACCGGGACTGGTTGGATTGAGCAGTTCTTC. This translates into CASSTGTGWIEQFF.

This clonotype was picked up many times. J is TRBJ2-1 and V is TRBV24-1, with 9 positions matching TRBD1. Looked up from germline, CDR1 is KGHDR and CDR2 is SFDVKD. The CDR3 runs to 15 residues. With 3 bases clipped from V and 8 bases from J, the junction kept 7 bases outside the gene matches. The CDR3, as DNA: TGTGCCACCAGTGATAACACAGGGGGCAGGGATGAGCAGTTCTTC. Encoded protein: CATSDNTGGRDEQFF.

V usage is TRBV2 and J usage is TRBJ1-5; D gene ambiguous. This CDR3 is built from 13 residues. V was trimmed by 5 bases and J by 9 bases, leaving 14 bases between them. CDR1 and CDR2 (germline): SNHLY, FYNNEI. The CDR3 here is CASSLTPRGPQHF. The DNA for the CDR3 is TGTGCCAGCAGTCTGACACCGCGCGGGCCCCAGCATTTT.

Many counts were recorded for this clonotype. V and J are TRBV7-3 and TRBJ2-2; D possibly uses TRBD1 or TRBD2 (5 bases each). With 5 bases removed from V and 6 bases from J, the gap between germline ends came to 10 bases. The CDR3 has 13 amino acids. Looked up from germline, CDR1 is SGHTA and CDR2 is FQGTGA. The chain's CDR3 is CASSVGAPGELFF. The DNA of the CDR3 is TGTGCCAGCAGCGTCGGGGCCCCCGGGGAGCTGTTTTTT.

This clonotype was found many times. The rearrangement links TRBV9 to TRBJ2-1, with 13 bases that match TRBD2. CDR1 is SGDLS, CDR2 YYNGEE, per germline. The CDR3 has 16 residues. Trimming at V came to 3 bases and at J to 2 bases, leaving 2 bases not matched to a gene. The CDR3 loop is CASSGGLAGAYNEQFF. The DNA of the CDR3 is TGTGCCAGCAGCGGAGGACTAGCGGGGGCCTACAATGAGCAGTTCTTC.

There are a few counts of this clonotype. The chain couples TRBV19 to TRBJ1-1; 8 positions match TRBD1. This CDR3 comprises 11 residues. Germline V lookup: CDR1 LNHDA, CDR2 SQIVND (reference sequence). The chain's CDR3 is CATGGRTEAFF. CDR3 coding DNA: TGTGCTACAGGGGGAAGGACTGAAGCTTTCTTT.

This clonotype was seen repeatedly, ten times or more. V usage is TRBV18 and J usage is TRBJ2-7; a weak D match, TRBD2 (5 bases). The CDR3 runs 18 residues. V gave up 3 bases and J gave up 3 bases, with 24 bases separating them. Germline V CDR1 and CDR2: KGHSH, LQKENI. CDR3 coding DNA: TGTGCCAGCTCACCTTTACAGAATATGCTAGCCTTGAACTACGAGCAGTACTTC. This translates into CASSPLQNMLALNYEQYF. Together with reference TRBV18 and TRBJ2-7, the CDR3 gives the full variable domain: NAGVMQNPRHLVRRRGQEARLRCSPMKGHSHVYWYRQLPEEGLKFMVYLQKENIIDESGMPKERFSAEFPKEGPSILRIQQVVRGDSAAYFCASSPLQNMLALNYEQYFGPGTRLTVT.

This chain joins TRBV6-5 and TRBJ1-6; 9 bases fit TRBD1. CDR3 length: 15 residues. The germline CDR1 and CDR2 sequences are MNHEY and SVGAGI. The junction had 7 bases not matched to a gene; V was cut back by 4 bases and J by 9 bases. The CDR3 reads CASSSYRGRGSPLHF. The CDR3 bases are TGTGCCAGCAGTTCCTACAGGGGGCGAGGTTCACCCCTCCACTTT.

This clonotype has a handful of counts. V and J are TRBV2 and TRBJ2-3, with TRBD2 identical over 10 bases. Germline trimming cut 10 bases from V and 5 bases from J; bases unmatched to any gene: 12. The CDR3 loop spans 15 amino acids. Germline CDR1 SNHLY, CDR2 FYNNEI. The CDR3 DNA follows: TGTGCCACCACCGAAGCGGGGGGGCCGGGAGATACGCAGTATTTT. It encodes CATTEAGGPGDTQYF.

As concerns this clonotype: This may arise from a read error, as a much more abundant clone is one base away. The J gene is TRBJ2-2, the V gene TRBV10-3; D is undetermined. CDR3 length equals 12 residues. Germline lookup yields CDR1 ENHRY and CDR2 SYGVKD. CDR3 sequence: CAISDSLEEPFF. In DNA, the CDR3 is TGTGCCATCAGTGATTCACTTGAGGAGCCGTTTTTT.

This clonotype was counted at least ten times. The chain combines TRBV11-2 with TRBJ2-7, with D possibly matching TRBD1 (5 bases). The V and J ends lost 5 bases and 3 bases respectively, with 11 bases between them. The CDR3 covers 13 residues. CDR1 is SGHAT, CDR2 FQNNGV, per germline. The CDR3 is CASSGRQIYEQYF. CDR3 nucleotide sequence: TGTGCCAGCAGCGGACGACAGATCTACGAGCAGTACTTC.